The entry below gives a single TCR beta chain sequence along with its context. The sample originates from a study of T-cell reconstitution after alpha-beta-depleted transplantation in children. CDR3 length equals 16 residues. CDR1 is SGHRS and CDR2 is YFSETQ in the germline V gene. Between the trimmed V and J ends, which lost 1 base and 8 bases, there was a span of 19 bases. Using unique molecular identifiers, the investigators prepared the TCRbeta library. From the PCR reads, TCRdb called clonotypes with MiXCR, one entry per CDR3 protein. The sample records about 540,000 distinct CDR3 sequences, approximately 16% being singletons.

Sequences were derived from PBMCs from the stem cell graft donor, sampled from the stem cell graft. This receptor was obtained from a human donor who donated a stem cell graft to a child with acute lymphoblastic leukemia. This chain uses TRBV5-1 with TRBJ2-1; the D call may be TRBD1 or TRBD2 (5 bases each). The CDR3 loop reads CASSLSEGLRVDEQFF. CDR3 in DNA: TGCGCCAGCAGCTTGTCAGAAGGACTCAGGGTTGATGAGCAGTTCTTC.